This T cell receptor (beta chain) was captured by sequencing in a study of identical twins. This clonotype was observed many times. The antigen is unknown. Study-wide points: There were fewer insertions in abundant cord blood beta clonotypes, but memory repertoires showed no such pattern. Zero-insertion results could be subject to partial confounding by invariant MAIT and iNKT cells. Out-of-frame beta chain sequences displayed weaker excess sharing between twins.

The CDR3 has 15 residues. CDR1 and CDR2 from the germline V gene are SEHNR and FQNEAQ (reference sequence). The V and J ends lost 7 bases and 2 bases, in that order; junction bases with no gene match: 6. TCRdb redid the calling of the 5' RACE reads with MiXCR, one entry per CDR3 protein. The sample lists roughly 630,000 distinct CDR3 sequences; roughly 7.2% were seen once. These data were likewise used in another study, on yellow fever vaccine responses in identical twins.

The J gene is TRBJ2-5, the V gene TRBV7-9; 11 bases agree with TRBD1. The TCR was taken from a woman between 18 and 29 years old in good health. Sequencing was carried out using PBMCs. CDR3 sequence: CASTPGTGGQETQYF. DNA of the CDR3: TGTGCCAGCACCCCCGGGACAGGGGGACAAGAGACCCAGTACTTC.